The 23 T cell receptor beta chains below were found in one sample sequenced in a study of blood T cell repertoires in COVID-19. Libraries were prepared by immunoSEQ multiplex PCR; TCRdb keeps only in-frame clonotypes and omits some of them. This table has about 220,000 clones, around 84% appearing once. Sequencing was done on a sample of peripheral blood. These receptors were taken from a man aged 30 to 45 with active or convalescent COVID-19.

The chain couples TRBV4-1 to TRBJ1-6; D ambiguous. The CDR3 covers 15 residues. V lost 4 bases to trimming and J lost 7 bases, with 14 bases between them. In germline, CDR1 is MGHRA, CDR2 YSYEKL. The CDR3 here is CASSPGSNVNSPLHF. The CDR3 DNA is TGCGCCAGCAGCCCTGGCTCGAATGTGAATTCACCCCTCCACTTT.

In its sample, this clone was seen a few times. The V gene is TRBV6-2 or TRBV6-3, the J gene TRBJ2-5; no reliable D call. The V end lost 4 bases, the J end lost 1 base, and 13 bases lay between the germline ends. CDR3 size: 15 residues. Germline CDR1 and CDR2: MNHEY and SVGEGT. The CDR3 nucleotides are TGTGCCAGCAGTTGGGCTAATAGGCTCCAAGAGACCCAGTACTTC. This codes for CASSWANRLQETQYF.

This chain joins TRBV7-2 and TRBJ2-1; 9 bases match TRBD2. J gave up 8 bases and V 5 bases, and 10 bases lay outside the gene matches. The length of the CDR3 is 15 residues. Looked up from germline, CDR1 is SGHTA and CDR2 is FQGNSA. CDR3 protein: CASSEESGGIDEQFF. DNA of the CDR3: TGTGCCAGCAGCGAGGAGAGCGGGGGGATCGATGAGCAGTTCTTC.

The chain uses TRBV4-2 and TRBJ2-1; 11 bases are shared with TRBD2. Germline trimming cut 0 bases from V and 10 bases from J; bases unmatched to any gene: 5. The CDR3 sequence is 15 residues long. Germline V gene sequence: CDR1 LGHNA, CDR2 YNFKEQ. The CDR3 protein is CASSQEVAGGYEQFF. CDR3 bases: TGTGCCAGCAGCCAAGAAGTAGCGGGAGGGTACGAGCAGTTCTTC.

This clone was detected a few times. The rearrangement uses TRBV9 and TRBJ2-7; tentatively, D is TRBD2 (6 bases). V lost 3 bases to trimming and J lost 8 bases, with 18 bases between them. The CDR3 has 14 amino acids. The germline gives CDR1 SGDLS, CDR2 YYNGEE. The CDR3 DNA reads TGTGCCAGCAGCGAGGGGACTGCGATGATCAAGCAGTACTTC. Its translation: CASSEGTAMIKQYF.

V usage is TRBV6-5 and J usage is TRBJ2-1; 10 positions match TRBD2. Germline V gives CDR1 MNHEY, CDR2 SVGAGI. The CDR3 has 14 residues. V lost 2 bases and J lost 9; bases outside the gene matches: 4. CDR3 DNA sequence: TGTGCCAGCAGTTACCAAAGACTAGCGGGTGAGCAGTTCTTC. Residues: CASSYQRLAGEQFF.

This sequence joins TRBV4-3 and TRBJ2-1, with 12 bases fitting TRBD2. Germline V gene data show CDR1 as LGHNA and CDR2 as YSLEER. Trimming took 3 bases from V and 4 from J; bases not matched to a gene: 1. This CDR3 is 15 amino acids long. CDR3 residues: CASSQLAGGYNEQFF. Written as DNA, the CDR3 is TGCGCCAGCAGCCAGCTAGCGGGAGGGTACAATGAGCAGTTCTTC.

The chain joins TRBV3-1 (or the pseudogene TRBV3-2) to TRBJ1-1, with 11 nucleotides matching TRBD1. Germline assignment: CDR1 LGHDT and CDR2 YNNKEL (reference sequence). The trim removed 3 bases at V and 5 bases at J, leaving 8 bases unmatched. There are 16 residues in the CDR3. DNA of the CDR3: TGTGCCAGCAGCCAGCTAGGGACAGGGGGGAGAACTGAAGCTTTCTTT. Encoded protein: CASSQLGTGGRTEAFF.

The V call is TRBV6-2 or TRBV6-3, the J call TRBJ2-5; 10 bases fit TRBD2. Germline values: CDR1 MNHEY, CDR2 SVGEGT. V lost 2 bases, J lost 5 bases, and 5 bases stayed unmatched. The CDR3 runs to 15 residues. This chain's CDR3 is CASSYALAGVETQYF. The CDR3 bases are TGTGCCAGCAGTTACGCTCTAGCGGGAGTTGAGACCCAGTACTTC.

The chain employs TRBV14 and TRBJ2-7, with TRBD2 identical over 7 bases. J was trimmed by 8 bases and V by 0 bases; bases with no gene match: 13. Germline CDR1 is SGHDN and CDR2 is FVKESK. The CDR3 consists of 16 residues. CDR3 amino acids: CASSQDLGRVGTKQYF. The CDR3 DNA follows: TGTGCCAGCAGCCAAGATTTGGGGAGGGTTGGGACGAAGCAGTACTTC.

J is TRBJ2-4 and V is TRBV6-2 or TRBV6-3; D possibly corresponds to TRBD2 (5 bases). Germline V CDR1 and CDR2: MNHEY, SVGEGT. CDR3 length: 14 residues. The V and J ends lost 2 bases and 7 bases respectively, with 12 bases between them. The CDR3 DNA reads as TGTGCCAGCAGTTACGCTACGGGATTTAACATTCAGTACTTC. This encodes CASSYATGFNIQYF.

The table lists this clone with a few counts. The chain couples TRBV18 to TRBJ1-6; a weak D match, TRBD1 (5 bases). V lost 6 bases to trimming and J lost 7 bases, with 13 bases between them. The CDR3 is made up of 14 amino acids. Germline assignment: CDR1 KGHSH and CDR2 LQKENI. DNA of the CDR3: TGTGCCAGCTCGCCAGACAGTGCAAATTCACCCCTCCACTTT. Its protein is CASSPDSANSPLHF.

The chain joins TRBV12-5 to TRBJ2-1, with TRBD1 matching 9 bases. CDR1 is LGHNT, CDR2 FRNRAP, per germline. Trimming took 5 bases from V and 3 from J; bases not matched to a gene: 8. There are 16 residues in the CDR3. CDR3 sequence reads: CASGPSGTGIYNEQFF. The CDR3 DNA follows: TGTGCTAGTGGTCCCTCTGGGACAGGGATCTACAATGAGCAGTTCTTC.

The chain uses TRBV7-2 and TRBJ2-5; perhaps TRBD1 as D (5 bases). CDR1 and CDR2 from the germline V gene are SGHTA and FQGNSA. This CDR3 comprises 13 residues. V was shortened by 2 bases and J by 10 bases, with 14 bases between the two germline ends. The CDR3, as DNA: TGTGCCAGCAGCTTAAGGGGCCCACTCGACCAGTACTTC. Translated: CASSLRGPLDQYF.

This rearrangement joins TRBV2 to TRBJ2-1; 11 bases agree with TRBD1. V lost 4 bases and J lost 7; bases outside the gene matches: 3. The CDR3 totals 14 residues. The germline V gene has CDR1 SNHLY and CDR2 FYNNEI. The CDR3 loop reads CASSGDRGRNEQFF. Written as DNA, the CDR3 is TGTGCCAGCAGTGGGGACAGGGGGAGAAATGAGCAGTTCTTC.

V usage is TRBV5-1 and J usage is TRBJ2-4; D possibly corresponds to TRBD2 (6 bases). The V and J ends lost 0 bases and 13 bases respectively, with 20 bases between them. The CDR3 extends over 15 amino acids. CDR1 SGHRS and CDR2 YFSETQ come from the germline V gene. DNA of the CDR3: TGCGCCAGCAGCTTGGCCGCGGGGAATGAGGTCCCCCAGTACTTC. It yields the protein CASSLAAGNEVPQYF.

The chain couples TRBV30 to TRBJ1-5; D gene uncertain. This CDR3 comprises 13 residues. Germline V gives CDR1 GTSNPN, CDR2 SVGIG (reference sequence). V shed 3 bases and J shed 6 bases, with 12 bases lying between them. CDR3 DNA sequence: TGTGCCTGGAGCCCCGAGGGTATTCAGCCCCAGCATTTT. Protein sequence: CAWSPEGIQPQHF.

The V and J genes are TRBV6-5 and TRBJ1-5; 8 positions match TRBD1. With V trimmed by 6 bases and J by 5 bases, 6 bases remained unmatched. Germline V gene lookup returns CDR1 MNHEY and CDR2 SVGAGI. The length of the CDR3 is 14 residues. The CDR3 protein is CASRIRGHDQPQHF. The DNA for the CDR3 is TGTGCCAGCAGAATCAGGGGGCACGATCAGCCCCAGCATTTT.

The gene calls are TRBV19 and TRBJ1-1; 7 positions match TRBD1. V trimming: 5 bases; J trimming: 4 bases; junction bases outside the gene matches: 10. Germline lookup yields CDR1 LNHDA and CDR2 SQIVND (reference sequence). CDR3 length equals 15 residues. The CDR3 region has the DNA TGTGCCAGTAGTGAACAGGGGAGTGTGGTCACTGAAGCTTTCTTT. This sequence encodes CASSEQGSVVTEAFF. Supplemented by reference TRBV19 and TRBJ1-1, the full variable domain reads DGGITQSPKYLFRKEGQNVTLSCEQNLNHDAMYWYRQDPGQGLRLIYYSQIVNDFQKGDIAEGYSVSREKKESFPLTVTSAQKNPTAFYLCASSEQGSVVTEAFFGQGTRLTVV.

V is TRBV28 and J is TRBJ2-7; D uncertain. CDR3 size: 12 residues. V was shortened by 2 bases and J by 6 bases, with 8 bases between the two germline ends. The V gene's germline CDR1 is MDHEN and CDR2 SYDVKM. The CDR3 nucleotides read TGTGCCAGCAGTTTAACGAGTCGCGAGCAGTACTTC. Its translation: CASSLTSREQYF.

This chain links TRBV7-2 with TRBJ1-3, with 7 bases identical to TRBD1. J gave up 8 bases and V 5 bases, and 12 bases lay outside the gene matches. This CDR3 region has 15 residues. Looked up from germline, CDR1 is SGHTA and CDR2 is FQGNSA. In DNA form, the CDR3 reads TGTGCCAGCAGCCCTGGGACCCGAGGGGGCGACACCATATATTTT. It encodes CASSPGTRGGDTIYF. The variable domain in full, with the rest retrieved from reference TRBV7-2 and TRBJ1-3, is GAGVSQSPSNKVTEKGKDVELRCDPISGHTALYWYRQSLGQGLEFLIYFQGNSAPDKSGLPSDRFSAERTGGSVSTLTIQRTQQEDSAVYLCASSPGTRGGDTIYFGEGSWLTVV.

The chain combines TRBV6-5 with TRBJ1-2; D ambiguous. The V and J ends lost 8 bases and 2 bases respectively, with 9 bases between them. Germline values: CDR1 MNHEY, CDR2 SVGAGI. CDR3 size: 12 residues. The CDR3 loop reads CASRSMNYGYTF. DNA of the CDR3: TGTGCCAGCCGGTCCATGAACTATGGCTACACCTTC.

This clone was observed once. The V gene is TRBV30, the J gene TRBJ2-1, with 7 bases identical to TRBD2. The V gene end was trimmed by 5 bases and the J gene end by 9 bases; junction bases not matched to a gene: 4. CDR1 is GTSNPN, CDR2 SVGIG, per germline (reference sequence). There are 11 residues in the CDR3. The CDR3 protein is CAWDTSVEQFF. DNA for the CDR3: TGTGCCTGGGATACTAGCGTTGAGCAGTTCTTC.